The text below deals with one TCR beta chain. No antigen is known for it. This sample was taken from a study of cytomegalovirus exposure and HLA in healthy donors. Whole-study results and caveats: One variant, a missense change in DCLRE1C, was linked in a later analysis to TCR beta V- and J-gene trimming.

In the PCR, 60 Vbeta and 13 Jbeta primers were used. Sequencing used immunoSEQ multiplex PCR; TCRdb keeps in-frame clones, though not all of them. The top ten hold approximately 0.8% of the sample, which has about 170,000 clones, 80% to 90% seen once. CDR1 MNHEY and CDR2 SVGAGI come from the germline V gene. The ends were cut back, 6 bases at V and 1 base at J, with 7 bases in the middle. This CDR3 is 13 amino acids long. Material: PBMCs. V gene TRBV6-5 combines with J gene TRBJ1-3, with D perhaps matching TRBD1 (6 bases). The sequence was obtained from a woman aged 18-30 years in good health and CMV-seronegative. The CDR3 is CASRRGSGNTIYF. CDR3 in DNA: TGTGCCAGCAGGAGGGGGTCTGGAAACACCATATATTTT.